The 17 T cell receptor beta chains in this list originate from one sample, sequenced in a study of beta chain features in type 1 diabetes. The whole isolated RNA underwent reverse transcription, so sequencing captured expressed TCRB transcripts. Sequencing was performed with immunoSEQ multiplex PCR; in TCRdb, only in-frame clones are kept and a portion is missing. The sample gives 450,000 to 550,000 clones, over 25% of which show up once; roughly 0.06% is in the top ten. Sample: naive CD4+ T cells from blood. These receptors all stem from a man aged 18 to 30 in good health.

The chain recombines TRBV5-1 with TRBJ2-1; TRBD2 is a possible D gene (5 bases). Germline V gives CDR1 SGHRS, CDR2 YFSETQ. This CDR3 is built from 16 residues. The germline V and J ends were trimmed by 0 bases and 6 bases, with 16 bases remaining between them. The CDR3 bases are TGCGCCAGCAGCTTGGCCTTCGGGAATGTACGCAATGAGCAGTTCTTC. It translates to CASSLAFGNVRNEQFF.

This clone has just a few counts. The CDR3 loop reads CASSRPGTGGDEQYF. The CDR3 nucleotides are TGTGCCAGCAGCCGTCCCGGGACAGGGGGGGACGAGCAGTACTTC. V and J are TRBV7-2 and TRBJ2-7; 11 bases fit TRBD1. Unmatched junction bases numbered 8, after V lost 5 bases and J lost 5 bases. CDR3 length: 15 residues. Germline CDR1 SGHTA, CDR2 FQGNSA.

This clone was observed a handful of times. The genes are TRBV5-1 and TRBJ2-5, with TRBD2 matching 7 bases. Germline lookup yields CDR1 SGHRS and CDR2 YFSETQ. Unmatched junction bases numbered 4, after V lost 4 bases and J lost 1 base. CDR3 length: 14 residues. CDR3 coding DNA: TGCGCCAGCAGCGTTGGGACTATCCAAGAGACCCAGTACTTC. This gives the protein CASSVGTIQETQYF.

This clone was seen a handful of times. The chain joins TRBV6-1 to TRBJ1-1; 9 bases are shared with TRBD1. V shed 6 bases, J shed 4 bases, and the junction held 6 bases outside the gene matches. Germline assignment: CDR1 MNHNS and CDR2 SASEGT. The CDR3 is 14 amino acids. The CDR3 loop reads CASRPQGASTEAFF. In DNA, the CDR3 is TGTGCCAGCAGGCCACAGGGGGCGAGCACTGAAGCTTTCTTT.

This chain uses TRBV29-1 with TRBJ1-1, with TRBD1 matching 7 bases. Germline loops: CDR1 SQVTM, CDR2 ANQGSEA. J gave up 0 bases and V 6 bases, and 7 bases lay outside the gene matches. This CDR3 is built from 14 residues. The CDR3 spells CSVPGQSMNTEAFF. For the CDR3, the DNA is TGCAGCGTCCCGGGACAGTCGATGAACACTGAAGCTTTCTTT.

The rearrangement joins TRBV7-9 to TRBJ2-5; tentative D call: TRBD1 (5 bases). V was trimmed by 5 bases and J by 0 bases, leaving 13 bases between them. CDR3 length: 15 residues. The germline V gene encodes CDR1 SEHNR and CDR2 FQNEAQ (reference sequence). The CDR3 spells CASSPGGHDQETQYF. The CDR3 nucleotides are TGTGCCAGCAGCCCAGGTGGACACGACCAAGAGACCCAGTACTTC.

This clone was counted only a few times. The CDR3 reads CAWSRRLAGSEQYF. DNA for the CDR3: TGTGCCTGGAGTCGCCGACTAGCGGGATCCGAGCAGTACTTC. This sequence joins TRBV30 and TRBJ2-7; 11 bases fit TRBD2. CDR1 GTSNPN and CDR2 SVGIG come from the germline V gene (reference sequence). The CDR3 runs 14 residues. Losses at the gene ends were 2 bases for V and 6 bases for J; bases not matched to a gene: 6.

This clone has a handful of counts. The CDR3 loop is CAIRQDYPNEQFF. In DNA, the CDR3 is TGTGCCATCAGGCAGGACTACCCTAATGAGCAGTTCTTC. The chain combines TRBV10-3 with TRBJ2-1; possibly TRBD2 for D (6 bases). The CDR3 is 13 residues long. V lost 6 bases and J lost 7, with 13 bases in between. Germline V gene data show CDR1 as ENHRY and CDR2 as SYGVKD.

The chain employs TRBV30 and TRBJ2-7; possibly TRBD2 for D (5 bases). V dropped 1 base and J dropped 4 bases, with 14 bases sitting between them. The CDR3 consists of 14 residues. The germline CDR1 and CDR2 sequences are GTSNPN and SVGIG (reference sequence). The CDR3: CAWSGKPGSYEQYF. The CDR3 nucleotides read TGTGCCTGGAGTGGCAAACCGGGAAGTTACGAGCAGTACTTC.

V usage is TRBV30 and J usage is TRBJ2-4; no reliable D call. The germline V and J ends were trimmed by 2 bases and 0 bases, with 14 bases remaining between them. From germline, CDR1 is GTSNPN and CDR2 SVGIG (reference sequence). The length of the CDR3 is 16 residues. The CDR3 DNA is TGTGCCTGGAGTCTCCCGACCGTTCTAGCCAAAAACATTCAGTACTTC. Translating it yields CAWSLPTVLAKNIQYF.

CDR3 protein: CASNRRGLQNIQYF. CDR3 DNA sequence: TGTGCCAGCAATCGGAGGGGATTACAAAACATTCAGTACTTC. The chain joins TRBV28 to TRBJ2-4, with D possibly matching TRBD2 (6 bases). The germline V gene has CDR1 MDHEN and CDR2 SYDVKM. CDR3 size: 14 residues. Trimming took 7 bases from V and 5 from J, leaving 15 bases between them. Supplemented by reference TRBV28 and TRBJ2-4, the full variable domain reads DVKVTQSSRYLVKRTGEKVFLECVQDMDHENMFWYRQDPGLGLRLIYFSYDVKMKEKGDIPEGYSVSREKKERFSLILESASTNQTSMYLCASNRRGLQNIQYFGAGTRLSVL.

This clone appeared a few times. The sample has other DNA sequences that encode this CDR3 too. The chain uses TRBV28 and TRBJ2-2, with D hard to call. The CDR3 length is 12 residues. The V gene lost 5 bases and the J gene lost 1 base, with 2 bases spanning the gap. Germline V gene lookup returns CDR1 MDHEN and CDR2 SYDVKM. CDR3 DNA: TGTGCCAGCAGTCTGAACACCGGGGAGCTGTTTTTT. Amino acids: CASSLNTGELFF.

The rearrangement links TRBV12-5 to TRBJ2-3; no clear D gene. Germline V gene sequence: CDR1 LGHNT, CDR2 FRNRAP. The V end lost 4 bases, the J end lost 3 bases, and 5 bases lay between the germline ends. This CDR3 is 12 amino acids long. The CDR3 here is CASGWDTDTQYF. For the CDR3, the DNA is TGTGCTAGTGGTTGGGATACAGATACGCAGTATTTT.

V usage is TRBV15 and J usage is TRBJ2-4; D possibly corresponds to TRBD1 (5 bases). Trimming removed 5 bases from V and 8 bases from J, with 10 bases in between. The CDR3 is 12 amino acids. Germline assignment: CDR1 LNHNV and CDR2 YYDKDF (reference sequence). The CDR3 sequence: CATSQGYDIQYF. CDR3 nucleotide sequence: TGTGCCACCAGCCAGGGTTATGACATTCAGTACTTC.

The chain joins TRBV11-2 to TRBJ2-1; D gene unclear. Deletions cut 5 bases from V and 9 bases from J, with 8 bases between. Looked up from germline, CDR1 is SGHAT and CDR2 is FQNNGV. This CDR3 has 11 residues. CDR3 in DNA: TGTGCCAGCAGCATAGGCCTTGAGCAGTTCTTC. Protein sequence: CASSIGLEQFF.

This clone was picked up a small number of times. The genes are TRBV27 and TRBJ2-7; tentative D call: TRBD2 (6 bases). The length of the CDR3 is 13 residues. Germline lookup yields CDR1 MNHEY and CDR2 SMNVEV (reference sequence). Trimming took 8 bases from V and 0 from J, leaving 11 bases between them. In nucleotides, the CDR3 is TGTGCCAGCGCTTGGGGAGGCTCCTACGAGCAGTACTTC. Protein sequence: CASAWGGSYEQYF.

The J gene is TRBJ2-7, the V gene TRBV30; 12 bases map to TRBD2. V lost 1 base, J lost 6 bases, and 4 bases stayed unmatched. Germline CDR1 is GTSNPN and CDR2 is SVGIG (reference sequence). The CDR3 contains 14 residues. CDR3 amino acids: CAWSGLAGVGEQYF. In nucleotides, the CDR3 is TGTGCCTGGAGTGGACTAGCGGGAGTGGGCGAGCAGTACTTC.